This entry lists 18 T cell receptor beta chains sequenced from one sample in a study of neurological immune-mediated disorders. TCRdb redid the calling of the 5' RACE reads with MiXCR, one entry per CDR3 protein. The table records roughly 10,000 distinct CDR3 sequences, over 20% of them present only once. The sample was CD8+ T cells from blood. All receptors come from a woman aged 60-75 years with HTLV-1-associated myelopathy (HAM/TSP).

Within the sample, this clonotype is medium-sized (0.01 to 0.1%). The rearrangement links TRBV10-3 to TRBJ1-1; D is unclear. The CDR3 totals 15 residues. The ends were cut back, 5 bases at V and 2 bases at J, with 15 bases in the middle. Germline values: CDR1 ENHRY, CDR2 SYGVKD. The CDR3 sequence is CAISQASYTNTEAFF. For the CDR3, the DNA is TGTGCCATCAGTCAGGCCTCCTATACAAACACTGAAGCTTTCTTT.

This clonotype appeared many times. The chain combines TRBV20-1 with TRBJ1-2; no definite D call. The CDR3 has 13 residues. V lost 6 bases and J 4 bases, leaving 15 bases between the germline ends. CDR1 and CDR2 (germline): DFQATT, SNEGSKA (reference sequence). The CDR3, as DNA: TGCAGTGCGACCCCGGGAGGCCGCTATGGCTACACCTTC. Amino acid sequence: CSATPGGRYGYTF.

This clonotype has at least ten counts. The CDR3, as DNA: TGCGCCAGCAGCACGCACAGGGTTTCAGGCCAGCCCCAGCATTTT. Protein product: CASSTHRVSGQPQHF. The rearrangement joins TRBV5-1 to TRBJ1-5; possible D gene TRBD1, 6 bases. Germline CDR1 and CDR2: SGHRS and YFSETQ. Trimming left V 4 bases short and J 7 bases short, with 18 bases between. The CDR3 totals 15 residues. The full variable domain, rest sourced from reference TRBV5-1 and TRBJ1-5, is KAGVTQTPRYLIKTRGQQVTLSCSPISGHRSVSWYQQTPGQGLQFLFEYFSETQRNKGNFPGRFSGRQFSNSRSEMNVSTLELGDSALYLCASSTHRVSGQPQHFGDGTRLSIL.

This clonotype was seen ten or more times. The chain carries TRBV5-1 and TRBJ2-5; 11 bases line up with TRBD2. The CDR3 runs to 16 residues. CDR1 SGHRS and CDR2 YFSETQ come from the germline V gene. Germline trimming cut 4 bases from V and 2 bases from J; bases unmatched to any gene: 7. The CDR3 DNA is TGCGCCAGCAGCCGTCCGGGACTAGCGGATCAAGAGACCCAGTACTTC. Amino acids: CASSRPGLADQETQYF.

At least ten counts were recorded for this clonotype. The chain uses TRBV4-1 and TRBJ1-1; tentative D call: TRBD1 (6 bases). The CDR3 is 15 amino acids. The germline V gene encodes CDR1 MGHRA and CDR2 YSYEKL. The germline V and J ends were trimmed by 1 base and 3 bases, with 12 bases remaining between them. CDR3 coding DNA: TGCGCCAGCAGCCAAGGAGGGGGGATTGACACTGAAGCTTTCTTT. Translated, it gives CASSQGGGIDTEAFF.

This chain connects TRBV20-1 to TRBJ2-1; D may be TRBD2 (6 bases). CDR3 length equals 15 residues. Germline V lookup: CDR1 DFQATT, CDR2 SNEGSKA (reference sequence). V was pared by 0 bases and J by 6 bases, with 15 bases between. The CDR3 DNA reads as TGCAGTGCTAGAGATATTGGGGAGGCGGCCAATGAGCAGTTCTTC. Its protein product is CSARDIGEAANEQFF.

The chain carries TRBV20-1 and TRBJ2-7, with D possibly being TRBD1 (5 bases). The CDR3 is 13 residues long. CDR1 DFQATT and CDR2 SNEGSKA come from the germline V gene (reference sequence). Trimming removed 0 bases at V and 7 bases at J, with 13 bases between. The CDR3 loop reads CSARDPDIWEQYF. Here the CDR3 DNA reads TGCAGTGCTAGAGACCCGGACATATGGGAGCAGTACTTC.

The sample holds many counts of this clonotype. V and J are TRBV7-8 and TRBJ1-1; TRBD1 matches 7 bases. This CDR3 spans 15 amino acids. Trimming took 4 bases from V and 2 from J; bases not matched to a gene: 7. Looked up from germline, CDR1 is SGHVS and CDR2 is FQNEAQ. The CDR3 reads CASSSPPGGNTEAFF. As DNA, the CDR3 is TGTGCCAGCAGCTCCCCGCCAGGGGGTAACACTGAAGCTTTCTTT.

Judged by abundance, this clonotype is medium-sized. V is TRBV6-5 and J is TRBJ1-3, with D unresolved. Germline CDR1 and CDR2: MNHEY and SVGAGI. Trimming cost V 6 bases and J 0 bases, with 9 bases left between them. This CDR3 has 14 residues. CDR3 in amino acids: CASSKGFSGNTIYF. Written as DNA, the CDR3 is TGTGCCAGCAGCAAAGGTTTCTCTGGAAACACCATATATTTT.

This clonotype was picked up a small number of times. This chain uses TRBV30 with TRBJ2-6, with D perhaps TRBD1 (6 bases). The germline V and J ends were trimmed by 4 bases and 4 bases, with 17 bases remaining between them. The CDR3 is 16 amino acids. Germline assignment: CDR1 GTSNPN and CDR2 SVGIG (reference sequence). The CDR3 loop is CAWTSNYRAGANVLTF. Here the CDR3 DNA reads TGTGCCTGGACTAGTAACTACAGGGCCGGGGCCAACGTCCTGACTTTC.

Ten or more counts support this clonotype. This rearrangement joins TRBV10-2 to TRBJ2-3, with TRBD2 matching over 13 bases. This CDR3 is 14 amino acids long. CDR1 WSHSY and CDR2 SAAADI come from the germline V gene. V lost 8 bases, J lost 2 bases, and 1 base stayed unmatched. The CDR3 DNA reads TGCGCCAGCGGGACTAGCGGGGTCACAGATACGCAGTATTTT. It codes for CASGTSGVTDTQYF.

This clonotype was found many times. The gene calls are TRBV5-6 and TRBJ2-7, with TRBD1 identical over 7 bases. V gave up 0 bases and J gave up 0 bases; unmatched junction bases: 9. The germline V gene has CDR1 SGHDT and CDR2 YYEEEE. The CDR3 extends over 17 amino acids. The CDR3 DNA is TGTGCCAGCAGCTTGGAATATGCAGGGGGTACCTCCTACGAGCAGTACTTC. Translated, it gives CASSLEYAGGTSYEQYF. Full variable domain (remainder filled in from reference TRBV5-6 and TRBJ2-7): DAGVTQSPTHLIKTRGQQVTLRCSPKSGHDTVSWYQQALGQGPQFIFQYYEEEERQRGNFPDRFSGHQFPNYSSELNVNALLLGDSALYLCASSLEYAGGTSYEQYFGPGTRLTVT.

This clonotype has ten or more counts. The CDR3 spells CASSASGGAYTGELFF. The CDR3 nucleotides read TGTGCCAGCAGCGCCTCGGGGGGGGCCTACACCGGGGAGCTGTTTTTT. V is TRBV9 and J is TRBJ2-2; 8 bases are a match to TRBD2. The germline CDR1 and CDR2 sequences are SGDLS and YYNGEE. V was clipped by 3 bases and J by 3 bases; unmatched bases: 7. This CDR3 region has 16 residues.

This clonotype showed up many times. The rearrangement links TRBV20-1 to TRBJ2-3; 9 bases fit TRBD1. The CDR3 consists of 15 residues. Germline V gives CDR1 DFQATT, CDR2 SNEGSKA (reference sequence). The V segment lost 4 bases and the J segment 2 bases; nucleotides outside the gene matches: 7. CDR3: CSATPGQGSTDTQYF. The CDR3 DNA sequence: TGCAGTGCTACCCCGGGACAGGGATCCACAGATACGCAGTATTTT.

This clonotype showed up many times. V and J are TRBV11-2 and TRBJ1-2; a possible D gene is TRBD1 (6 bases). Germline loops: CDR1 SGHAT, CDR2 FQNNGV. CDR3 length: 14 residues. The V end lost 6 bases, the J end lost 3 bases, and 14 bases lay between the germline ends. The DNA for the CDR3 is TGTGCCAGCAGTCCAACACAGGGAGACTATGGCTACACCTTC. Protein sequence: CASSPTQGDYGYTF.

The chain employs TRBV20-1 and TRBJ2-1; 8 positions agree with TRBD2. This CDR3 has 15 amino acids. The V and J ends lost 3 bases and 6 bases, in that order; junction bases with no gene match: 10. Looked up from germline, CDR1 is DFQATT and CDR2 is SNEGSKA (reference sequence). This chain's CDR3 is CSASGLGGAANEQFF. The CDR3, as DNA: TGCAGTGCTAGCGGCCTCGGGGGGGCGGCCAATGAGCAGTTCTTC.

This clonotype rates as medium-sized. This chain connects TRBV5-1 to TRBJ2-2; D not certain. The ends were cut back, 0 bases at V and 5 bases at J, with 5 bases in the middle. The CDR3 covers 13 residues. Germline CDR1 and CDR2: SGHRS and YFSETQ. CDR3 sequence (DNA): TGCGCCAGCAGCTTGGAAATTACCGGGGAGCTGTTTTTT. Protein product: CASSLEITGELFF.

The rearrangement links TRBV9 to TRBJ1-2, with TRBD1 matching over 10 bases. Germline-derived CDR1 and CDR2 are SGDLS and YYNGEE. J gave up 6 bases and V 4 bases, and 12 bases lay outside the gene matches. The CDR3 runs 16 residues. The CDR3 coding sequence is TGTGCCAGCAGCCCCAAGACAGGGGGCAGAGTAAATGGCTACACCTTC. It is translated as CASSPKTGGRVNGYTF.